This TCR beta chain originates from a study of blood T cell repertoires in COVID-19. The overall study: Samples came from the United States, Italy and Spain, spanning acute and convalescent COVID-19. T cells, B-cell-depleted T cells, or PBMCs provided the cDNA or gDNA that served as material.

Sequencing used immunoSEQ multiplex PCR; TCRdb keeps in-frame clones, though not all of them. The table includes 170,000 or so clones, around 90% detected once. Germline CDR1 and CDR2: SNHLY and FYNNEI. V was clipped by 5 bases and J by 5 bases, with 15 bases between them. This CDR3 contains 15 residues. The source is a man between 40 and 49 years old with active or convalescent COVID-19. The sample was peripheral blood. The chain employs TRBV2 and TRBJ2-2, with a possible D match to TRBD1 (5 bases). The CDR3 sequence: CASSRGRVNTGELFF. In nucleotides, the CDR3 is TGTGCCAGCAGTAGAGGCAGGGTCAATACCGGGGAGCTGTTTTTT.